These T cell receptor beta chains were read from a single sample in a study of shared clonotypes between healthy human individuals. Method: immunoSEQ multiplex PCR; TCRdb's copy keeps in-frame clones and lacks some. The sample has about 680,000 clones, about 91% seen once; the top ten hold 24%. Input material: naive CD8+ T cells sorted from blood. The receptor source for this set is a man aged 25-45 years in good health. Each CDR3 is given with its conserved first and last residue. The order of the fields is D gene, clone size, J gene, V gene, CDR3 protein, CDR3 DNA. D genes are given only for firm matches. A row's size may be missing; if present it is once, few, many or a size class.

>TRBD2|.|TRBJ2-7|TRBV9
CASSVSGRASEQYF
TGTGCCAGCAGCGTCAGCGGGAGGGCCAGCGAGCAGTACTTC
>.|once|TRBJ2-7|TRBV27
CASSVPGLREQYF
TGTGCCAGCAGTGTTCCAGGATTGCGCGAGCAGTACTTC
>TRBD1|.|TRBJ2-7|TRBV5-5
CASSFRGPGPYYEQYF
TGTGCCAGCAGCTTCAGGGGGCCCGGGCCATACTACGAGCAGTACTTC
>.|.|TRBJ2-1|TRBV5-1
CASQMDANEQFF
TGCGCCAGCCAGATGGACGCCAATGAGCAGTTCTTC
>TRBD2|.|TRBJ2-3|TRBV4-1
CASSQVTSGSDTQYF
TGCGCCAGCAGCCAAGTGACTAGCGGGTCAGATACGCAGTATTTT
>.|.|TRBJ2-3|TRBV7-3
CASSLKWGGGSTDTQYF
TGTGCCAGCAGCTTAAAGTGGGGTGGCGGGAGCACAGATACGCAGTATTTT
>.|.|TRBJ2-3|TRBV19
CASSMAGSTDTQYF
TGTGCCAGTAGTATGGCTGGCAGCACAGATACGCAGTATTTT
>TRBD2|once|TRBJ2-7|TRBV6-6
CASSYSVAGSVQQYF
TGTGCCAGCAGTTACTCGGTAGCGGGCTCCGTTCAGCAGTACTTC
>.|.|TRBJ2-7|TRBV10-3
CAISEFYRAAYEQYF
TGTGCCATCAGTGAGTTCTACAGGGCGGCCTACGAGCAGTACTTC
>.|.|TRBJ2-1|TRBV5-4
CASSLGDYLENNEQFF
TGTGCCAGCAGCTTGGGGGATTACTTGGAAAACAATGAGCAGTTCTTC
>.|.|TRBJ1-2|TRBV6-6
CASSPDFANYGYTF
TGTGCCAGCAGTCCAGACTTCGCTAACTATGGCTACACCTTC
>TRBD1|.|TRBJ2-7|TRBV10-2
CASRDPGQGREQYF
TGCGCCAGCAGAGACCCGGGACAGGGACGAGAGCAGTACTTC
>.|few|TRBJ1-1|TRBV29-1
CSVESGRNTEAFF
TGCAGCGTTGAAAGCGGACGGAACACTGAAGCTTTCTTT
>.|.|TRBJ2-3|TRBV7-9
CASSLDISTQYF
TGTGCCAGCAGTCTTGACATTTCAACGCAGTATTTT
>TRBD1|.|TRBJ2-1|TRBV6-1
CASSEVGTVLYNEQFF
TGTGCCAGCAGTGAAGTTGGGACAGTGCTATACAATGAGCAGTTCTTC
>.|.|TRBJ2-5|TRBV5-4
CASSLGGRYQETQYF
TGTGCCAGCAGCTTGGGGGGAAGGTACCAAGAGACCCAGTACTTC
>.|few|TRBJ2-2|TRBV10-1
CASSVINTGELFF
TGCGCCAGCAGTGTCATTAACACCGGGGAGCTGTTTTTT